These 20 T cell receptor beta chains were sequenced from one sample in a study of blood T cell repertoires in COVID-19. Measured with immunoSEQ multiplex PCR; TCRdb has only the in-frame clones, and not every one. The data show 150,000 to 200,000 clones, with 80% to 90% seen just once and roughly 8% held by the top ten. The material sequenced was PBMCs or T cells enriched from blood (not recorded which). These receptors all stem from a woman between 50 and 59 years old who had recovered from COVID-19.

The chain is built from TRBV18 and TRBJ1-5; D perhaps matches TRBD1 (5 bases). The V gene's germline CDR1 is KGHSH and CDR2 LQKENI. The CDR3 contains 14 residues. V was shortened by 6 bases and J by 0 bases, with 9 bases between the two germline ends. The CDR3 reads CASSPDNSNQPQHF. The CDR3 nucleotides read TGTGCCAGCTCCCCGGACAATAGCAATCAGCCCCAGCATTTT.

This chain joins TRBV6-5 and TRBJ1-5, with D tentatively TRBD1 (6 bases). V dropped 10 bases and J dropped 0 bases, with 16 bases sitting between them. Germline CDR1 is MNHEY and CDR2 is SVGAGI. CDR3 size: 15 residues. CDR3 nucleotides: TGTGCCACTCGGTGGACAGCTTATAGCAATCAGCCCCAGCATTTT. Translation: CATRWTAYSNQPQHF.

The chain joins TRBV11-3 to TRBJ2-3; TRBD2 aligns across 12 bases. V shed 5 bases and J 2 bases; nucleotides not matched to a gene: 5. This CDR3 has 16 amino acids. Germline-derived CDR1 and CDR2 are SGHNT and YENEEA. This CDR3 is CASSPTSGGLTDTQYF. The DNA of the CDR3 is TGTGCCAGCAGCCCGACTAGCGGGGGCCTCACAGATACGCAGTATTTT.

This clone occurred a few times. The V and J genes are TRBV5-1 and TRBJ1-2; D gene ambiguous. The CDR3 spans 13 residues. Trimming stripped 1 base from V and 2 bases from J, with 6 bases between. Germline V CDR1 and CDR2: SGHRS, YFSETQ. This CDR3 is CASSLQSNYGYTF. The CDR3 region has the DNA TGCGCCAGCAGCTTGCAGTCCAACTATGGCTACACCTTC.

The J gene is TRBJ2-5, the V gene TRBV12-3 or TRBV12-4; 7 bases agree with TRBD1. The CDR3 sequence is 13 residues long. With 3 bases clipped from V and 9 bases from J, the junction kept 7 bases outside the gene matches. The CDR3 DNA reads as TGTGCCAGCAGTTTCGGGACAGACAGGCCCCAGTACTTC. The encoded protein is CASSFGTDRPQYF.

The rearrangement uses TRBV10-3 and TRBJ1-1, with D perhaps TRBD1 (5 bases). The CDR3 length is 14 residues. Germline values: CDR1 ENHRY, CDR2 SYGVKD. V lost 7 bases and J 3 bases, leaving 15 bases between the germline ends. This CDR3 is CAIKEYGGDTEAFF. CDR3 sequence (DNA): TGTGCCATCAAAGAGTATGGGGGGGACACTGAAGCTTTCTTT.

The chain has TRBV7-3 and TRBJ2-1; 9 nucleotides line up with TRBD2. V shed 1 base, J shed 5 bases, and the junction held 3 bases outside the gene matches. Germline assignment: CDR1 SGHTA and CDR2 FQGTGA. This CDR3 contains 15 residues. This CDR3 reads CASSLIGLANNEQFF. In DNA form, the CDR3 reads TGTGCCAGCAGCTTAATCGGACTAGCGAACAATGAGCAGTTCTTC.

This chain links TRBV7-8 with TRBJ1-1; 7 bases align to TRBD1. The V segment lost 3 bases and the J segment 0 bases; nucleotides outside the gene matches: 7. The CDR3 extends over 16 amino acids. Per the germline V gene, CDR1 is SGHVS and CDR2 is FQNEAQ. The CDR3 loop is CASSFQGEFMNTEAFF. The CDR3 coding sequence is TGTGCCAGCAGCTTTCAGGGGGAGTTCATGAACACTGAAGCTTTCTTT.

This clone came up once. The chain combines TRBV3-1 (or the pseudogene TRBV3-2) with TRBJ2-2; 10 bases line up with TRBD1. This CDR3 has 14 amino acids. CDR1 and CDR2 from the germline V gene are LGHDT and YNNKEL (reference sequence). The trim removed 10 bases at V and 3 bases at J, leaving 5 bases unmatched. CDR3 protein: CATSGTGDTGELFF. The DNA for the CDR3 is TGTGCCACCTCCGGGACAGGGGACACCGGGGAGCTGTTTTTT.

The chain employs TRBV25-1 and TRBJ2-7, with 14 bases matching TRBD2. Germline V CDR1 and CDR2: MGHDK, SYGVNS. V lost 4 bases to trimming and J lost 5 bases; unmatched junction nucleotides: 4. The CDR3 spans 15 residues. The CDR3 loop reads CASSGGLAGVHEQYF. Written as DNA, the CDR3 is TGTGCCAGCAGTGGGGGACTAGCGGGAGTCCACGAGCAGTACTTC.

This chain uses TRBV5-6 with TRBJ2-3, with 12 bases that match TRBD2. The CDR3 totals 19 residues. Per the germline V gene, CDR1 is SGHDT and CDR2 is YYEEEE. V gave up 0 bases and J gave up 1 base; unmatched junction bases: 9. The CDR3 nucleotides read TGTGCCAGCAGCTTGGCCGGGACTAGCGGGTTATTTGGCACAGATACGCAGTATTTT. Encoded protein: CASSLAGTSGLFGTDTQYF.

DNA for the CDR3: TGTGCCAGCAGCTTAGGTTGGGACAGTACCTACACCTTC. Protein: CASSLGWDSTYTF. The rearrangement uses TRBV7-2 and TRBJ1-2; TRBD1 matches 7 bases. The CDR3 is made up of 13 amino acids. Germline V gene lookup returns CDR1 SGHTA and CDR2 FQGNSA. V gave up 1 base and J gave up 10 bases; unmatched junction bases: 6.

This clone came up a few times. The chain has TRBV28 and TRBJ1-5; the D is unclear. The CDR3 length is 12 residues. Germline values: CDR1 MDHEN, CDR2 SYDVKM. Trimming stripped 5 bases from V and 9 bases from J, with 11 bases between. DNA for the CDR3: TGTGCCAGCAGTCCGAGCGTACCGCCCCAGCATTTT. Translated: CASSPSVPPQHF.

This clone was recorded once. The genes are TRBV5-6 and TRBJ2-1; 11 bases are shared with TRBD2. The CDR3 is 19 amino acids. J lost 5 bases, V lost 3 bases, and 16 bases had no gene match. Germline V gene lookup returns CDR1 SGHDT and CDR2 YYEEEE. CDR3 DNA sequence: TGTGCCAGCAGCTGGGAACAGCGCAGTAGCGGGAGGGTGAACAATGAGCAGTTCTTC. It codes for CASSWEQRSSGRVNNEQFF.

This chain joins TRBV3-1 (or the pseudogene TRBV3-2) and TRBJ2-5; weak D call: TRBD1 (6 bases). The CDR3 sequence is 15 residues long. V was cut by 0 bases and J by 1 base, with 9 bases left in between. CDR1 and CDR2 from the germline V gene are LGHDT and YNNKEL (reference sequence). CDR3 sequence reads: CASSQDGGSQETQYF. In DNA, the CDR3 is TGTGCCAGCAGCCAAGATGGGGGCAGCCAAGAGACCCAGTACTTC.

The gene calls are TRBV19 and TRBJ1-4; D may be TRBD1 (5 bases). CDR3 length equals 16 residues. The germline CDR1 and CDR2 sequences are LNHDA and SQIVND (reference sequence). V lost 5 bases and J lost 0, with 13 bases in between. This CDR3 reads CASSDSGGPTNEKLFF. The CDR3 DNA reads as TGTGCCAGTAGTGACAGTGGAGGGCCAACTAATGAAAAACTGTTTTTT.

V usage is TRBV29-1 and J usage is TRBJ2-3; 8 bases map to TRBD2. Germline V gene data show CDR1 as SQVTM and CDR2 as ANQGSEA. The CDR3 length is 15 residues. Germline trimming cut 1 base from V and 8 bases from J; bases unmatched to any gene: 11. The DNA of the CDR3 is TGCAGCGTTGAAGGGGGCGCGGGAGGAGGTGGTACGCAGTATTTT. This translates into CSVEGGAGGGGTQYF.

This rearrangement joins TRBV11-1 to TRBJ2-1; possibly TRBD2 for D (5 bases). The CDR3 contains 15 residues. Trimming left V 6 bases short and J 0 bases short, with 12 bases between. The germline CDR1 and CDR2 sequences are SGHAT and FQDESV (reference sequence). The CDR3: CASSQERFSYNEQFF. The CDR3 nucleotides are TGTGCCAGCAGTCAGGAGCGGTTCTCCTACAATGAGCAGTTCTTC.

J is TRBJ2-7 and V is TRBV28; no definite D call. The germline V gene has CDR1 MDHEN and CDR2 SYDVKM. V shed 7 bases and J shed 2 bases, with 12 bases lying between them. The CDR3 is made up of 13 amino acids. Here the CDR3 reads CASMRRFAYEQYF. The CDR3 nucleotides are TGTGCCAGCATGAGGCGGTTCGCCTACGAGCAGTACTTC.

The V and J genes are TRBV7-2 and TRBJ1-1, with 9 nucleotides matching TRBD1. The germline CDR1 and CDR2 sequences are SGHTA and FQGNSA. Trimming removed 4 bases from V and 11 bases from J; junction bases left unmatched: 11. This CDR3 comprises 14 residues. CDR3 bases: TGTGCCAGCAGCTCAAGGGACAGGGCTGTCGGGGCTTTCTTT. Protein product: CASSSRDRAVGAFF.